This T cell receptor (beta chain) was retrieved from a study of PD-1 blockade in classical Hodgkin lymphoma. Overall study results and limits: Lower baseline TCR diversity marked trial partial responders and progressors. Reported findings placed baseline TCR diversity lower in newly diagnosed patients (compared with healthy donors).

V lost 1 base, J lost 5 bases, and 8 bases stayed unmatched. CDR3 length: 16 amino acids. Germline loops: CDR1 SGHRS, CDR2 YFSETQ. Time point described: cycle 4 day 1 (C4D1), after six to seven weeks of nivolumab. No patient escaped relapse after autologous stem cell transplantation, and brentuximab vedotin exposure varied. The method was immunoSEQ multiplex PCR; TCRdb's version includes in-frame clones alone and lacks a portion of them. The table includes 57,000 or so clones, roughly nine tenths detected once. Details on this clone: What it binds is not known.

This chain links TRBV5-1 with TRBJ2-7, with 11 positions matching TRBD2. The clonotype was recovered from a human donor with classical Hodgkin lymphoma. Source: peripheral blood mononuclear cells (PBMCs), taken before the fourth cycle of nivolumab. The CDR3 protein is CASSLLLAGEVNEQYF. CDR3 nucleotide sequence: TGCGCCAGCAGCTTGTTACTAGCGGGGGAAGTAAACGAGCAGTACTTC.